Listed below are T cell receptor beta chains from one sample, sequenced in a study of blood T cell repertoires in COVID-19. Profiled with immunoSEQ multiplex PCR; TCRdb holds only in-frame clones, not every one. The sample lists 140,000 or so clones; over 75% were seen once. The sequenced sample consisted of peripheral blood. These receptors came from a woman between 45 and 60 years old with acute or convalescent COVID-19. Each CDR3 is given without its conserved first and last residue. D genes are given only for firm matches.

TRBV19	TRBJ2-4	.	14	ASSTQQGIAKNIQY
TRBV4-3	TRBJ1-4	TRBD1	13	ASSQGNRGGEKLF
TRBV11-2	TRBJ2-7	.	9	ASSPSGGQY
TRBV12-3/TRBV12-4	TRBJ1-5	.	9	ASSRGTVQH
TRBV7-9	TRBJ2-5	TRBD2	13	ASSLGEGTEETQY
TRBV7-9	TRBJ2-7	.	13	ASSPKSGNNHEQY
TRBV10-3	TRBJ1-3	.	13	AISGQVGAGNTIY
TRBV12-3/TRBV12-4	TRBJ2-7	.	10	ASSWTDYEQY
TRBV7-2	TRBJ1-3	TRBD1	12	ASSLDRDGNTIY
TRBV10-3	TRBJ1-5	.	11	AISRDSNQPQH
TRBV7-8	TRBJ2-5	TRBD2	12	ASSLGTSQETQY
TRBV6-4	TRBJ1-1	TRBD1	12	ASSEQPGQGAAF
TRBV3-1/TRBV3-2	TRBJ2-1	TRBD2	14	ASAAGGGPYRGEQF
TRBV6-1	TRBJ1-5	TRBD1	17	ASSDPGTGGLRGNQPQH
TRBV9	TRBJ1-3	.	13	ASSPRGRTGNTIY
TRBV9	TRBJ1-3	.	14	ASSALWGGPGNTIY
TRBV3-1/TRBV3-2	TRBJ1-6	.	13	ASSQEDRRNSPLH
TRBV15	TRBJ2-1	.	15	ATSGRERTHSYNEQF
TRBV5-1	TRBJ1-2	TRBD1	11	ASGRDSNYGYT
TRBV9	TRBJ1-2	.	13	ASSVDTLNSYGYT
TRBV5-8	TRBJ2-2	.	13	ASMGLGQNTGELF
TRBV28	TRBJ2-7	TRBD2	13	ASSRPVNGRGEQY
TRBV3-1/TRBV3-2	TRBJ2-7	TRBD2	12	ASTSGGSSYEQY
TRBV5-5	TRBJ1-1	.	16	ASSLEAGGEPGRTEAF
TRBV3-1/TRBV3-2	TRBJ2-1	.	11	ASSKSTGLEQF
TRBV27	TRBJ1-5	.	12	ASSLQQAYQPQH
TRBV6-6	TRBJ1-4	.	11	ATGPLADEKLF
TRBV9	TRBJ2-3	TRBD2	14	ASSTPRGGRTDTQY
TRBV5-1	TRBJ1-5	.	12	ASSLVPAGQPQH
TRBV4-3	TRBJ1-6	.	12	ASSQGGYNSPLH
TRBV9	TRBJ2-3	TRBD2	13	ASSSHGTSGHTQY
TRBV7-8	TRBJ1-2	TRBD1	10	ASTGQNYGYT
TRBV7-7	TRBJ2-3	TRBD2	13	ASSPTSGETDTQY
TRBV3-1/TRBV3-2	TRBJ1-1	.	14	ASSQTHRGNDTEAF
TRBV20-1	TRBJ2-7	.	8	SAPVYEQY
TRBV6-5	TRBJ1-5	TRBD1	13	ASRLTGAGNQPQH
TRBV5-4	TRBJ2-1	TRBD2	12	ASSVWGGDNEQF